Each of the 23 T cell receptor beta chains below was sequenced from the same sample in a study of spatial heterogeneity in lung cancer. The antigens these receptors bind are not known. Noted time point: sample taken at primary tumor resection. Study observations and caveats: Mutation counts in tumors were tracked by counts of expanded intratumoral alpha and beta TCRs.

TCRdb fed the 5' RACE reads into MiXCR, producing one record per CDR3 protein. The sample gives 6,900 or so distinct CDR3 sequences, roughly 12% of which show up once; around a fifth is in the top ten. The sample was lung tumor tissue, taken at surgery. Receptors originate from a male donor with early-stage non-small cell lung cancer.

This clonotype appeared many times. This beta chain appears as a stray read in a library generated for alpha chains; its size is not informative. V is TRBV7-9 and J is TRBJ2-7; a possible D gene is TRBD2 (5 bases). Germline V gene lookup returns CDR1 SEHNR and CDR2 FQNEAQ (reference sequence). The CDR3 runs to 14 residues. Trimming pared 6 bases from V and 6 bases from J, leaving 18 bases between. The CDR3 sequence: CASSPALNGVEQYF. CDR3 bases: TGTGCCAGCAGTCCAGCCCTAAACGGGGTCGAGCAGTACTTC.

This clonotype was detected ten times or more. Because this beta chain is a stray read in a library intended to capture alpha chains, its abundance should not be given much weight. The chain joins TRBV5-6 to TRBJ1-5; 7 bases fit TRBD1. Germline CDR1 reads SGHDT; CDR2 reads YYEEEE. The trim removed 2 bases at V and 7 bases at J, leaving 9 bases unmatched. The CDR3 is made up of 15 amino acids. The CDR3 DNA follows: TGTGCCAGCAGCTTAAGAGACAGGGCCCACCAGCCCCAGCATTTT. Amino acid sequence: CASSLRDRAHQPQHF.

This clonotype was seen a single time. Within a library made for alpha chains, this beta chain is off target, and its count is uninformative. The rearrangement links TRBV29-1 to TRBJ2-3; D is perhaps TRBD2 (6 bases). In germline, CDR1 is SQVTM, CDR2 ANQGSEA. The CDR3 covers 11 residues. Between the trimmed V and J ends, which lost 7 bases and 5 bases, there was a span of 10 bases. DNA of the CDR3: TGCAGCGAGGGACTCATAGATACGCAGTATTTT. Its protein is CSEGLIDTQYF.

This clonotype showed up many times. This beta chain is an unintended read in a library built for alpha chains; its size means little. CDR3 DNA sequence: TGTGCCAGCAGCTTGGGACGGCAAAATCAGCCCCAGCATTTT. This gives the protein CASSLGRQNQPQHF. V and J are TRBV3-1 and TRBJ1-5; TRBD1 might be the D (5 bases). The CDR3 is made up of 14 amino acids. CDR1 is LGHDT, CDR2 YNNKEL, per germline (reference sequence). V was trimmed by 5 bases and J by 4 bases, leaving 12 bases between them. Full variable domain (outside the CDR3, taken from reference TRBV3-1 and TRBJ1-5): DTAVSQTPKYLVTQMGNDKSIKCEQNLGHDTMYWYKQDSKKFLKIMFSYNNKELIINETVPNRFSPKSPDKAHLNLHINSLELGDSAVYFCASSLGRQNQPQHFGDGTRLSIL.

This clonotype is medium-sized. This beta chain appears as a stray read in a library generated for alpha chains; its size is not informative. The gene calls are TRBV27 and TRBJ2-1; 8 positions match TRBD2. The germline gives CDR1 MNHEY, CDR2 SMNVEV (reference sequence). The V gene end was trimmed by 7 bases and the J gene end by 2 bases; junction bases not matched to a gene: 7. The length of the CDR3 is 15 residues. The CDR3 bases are TGTGCCAGCAAGAGTAGCGGGGTTCCCTACAATGAGCAGTTCTTC. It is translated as CASKSSGVPYNEQFF.

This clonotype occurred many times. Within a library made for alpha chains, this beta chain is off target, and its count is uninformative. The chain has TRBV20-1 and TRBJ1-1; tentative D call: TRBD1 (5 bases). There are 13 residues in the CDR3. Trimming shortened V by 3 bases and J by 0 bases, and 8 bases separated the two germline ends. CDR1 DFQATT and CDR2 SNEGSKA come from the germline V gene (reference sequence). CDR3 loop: CSARDNMNTEAFF. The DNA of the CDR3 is TGCAGTGCTAGGGACAACATGAACACTGAAGCTTTCTTT.

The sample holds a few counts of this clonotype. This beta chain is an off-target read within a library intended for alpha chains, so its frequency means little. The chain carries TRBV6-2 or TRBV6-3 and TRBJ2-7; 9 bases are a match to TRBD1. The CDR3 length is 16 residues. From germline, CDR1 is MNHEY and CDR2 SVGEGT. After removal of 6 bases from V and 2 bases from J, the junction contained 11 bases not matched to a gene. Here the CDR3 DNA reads TGTGCCAGCAGCTACACCTTCCGGGACAGGGCCTACGAGCAGTACTTC. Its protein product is CASSYTFRDRAYEQYF.

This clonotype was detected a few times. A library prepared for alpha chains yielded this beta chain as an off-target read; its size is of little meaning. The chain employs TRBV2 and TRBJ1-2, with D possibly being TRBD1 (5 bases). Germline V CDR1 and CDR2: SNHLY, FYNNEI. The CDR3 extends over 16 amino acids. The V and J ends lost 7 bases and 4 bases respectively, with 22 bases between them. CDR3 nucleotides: TGTGCCAGCAAAGAAAGTCCGGGGACCCTTATCTATGGCTACACCTTC. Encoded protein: CASKESPGTLIYGYTF.

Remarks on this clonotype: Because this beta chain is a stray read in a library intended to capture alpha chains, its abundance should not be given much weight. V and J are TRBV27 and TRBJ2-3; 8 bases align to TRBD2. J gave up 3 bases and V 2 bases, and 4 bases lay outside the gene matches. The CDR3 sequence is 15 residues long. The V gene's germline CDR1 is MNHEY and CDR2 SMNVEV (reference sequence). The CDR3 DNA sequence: TGTGCCAGCAGTTTACGGGGGGGTTGGACAGATACGCAGTATTTT. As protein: CASSLRGGWTDTQYF.

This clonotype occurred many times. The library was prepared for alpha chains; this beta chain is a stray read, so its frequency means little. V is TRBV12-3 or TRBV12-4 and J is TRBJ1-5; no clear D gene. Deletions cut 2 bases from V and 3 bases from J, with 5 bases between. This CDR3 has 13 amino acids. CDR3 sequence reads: CASSLPYNQPQHF. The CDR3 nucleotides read TGTGCCAGCAGTTTACCGTACAATCAGCCCCAGCATTTT.

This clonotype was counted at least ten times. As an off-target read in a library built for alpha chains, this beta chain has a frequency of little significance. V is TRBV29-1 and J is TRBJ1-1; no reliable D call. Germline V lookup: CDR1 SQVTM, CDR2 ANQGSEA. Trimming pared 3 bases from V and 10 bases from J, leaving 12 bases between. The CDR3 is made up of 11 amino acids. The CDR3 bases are TGCAGCGTTGAGGACTCGGAAGGAGCTTTCTTT. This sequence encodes CSVEDSEGAFF.

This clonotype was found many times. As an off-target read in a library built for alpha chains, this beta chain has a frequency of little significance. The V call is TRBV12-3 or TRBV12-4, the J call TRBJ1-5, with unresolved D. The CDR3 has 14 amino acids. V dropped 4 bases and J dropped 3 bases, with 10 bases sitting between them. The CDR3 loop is CASSSGRDNQPQHF. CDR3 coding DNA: TGTGCCAGCAGTTCAGGACGGGACAATCAGCCCCAGCATTTT.

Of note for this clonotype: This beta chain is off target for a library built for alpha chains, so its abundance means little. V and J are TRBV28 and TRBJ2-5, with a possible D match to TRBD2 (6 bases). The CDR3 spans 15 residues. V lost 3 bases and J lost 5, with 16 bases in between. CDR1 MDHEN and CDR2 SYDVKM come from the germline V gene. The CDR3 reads CASSFPGSGTETQYF. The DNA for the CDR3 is TGTGCCAGCAGTTTTCCCGGGAGTGGCACGGAGACCCAGTACTTC.

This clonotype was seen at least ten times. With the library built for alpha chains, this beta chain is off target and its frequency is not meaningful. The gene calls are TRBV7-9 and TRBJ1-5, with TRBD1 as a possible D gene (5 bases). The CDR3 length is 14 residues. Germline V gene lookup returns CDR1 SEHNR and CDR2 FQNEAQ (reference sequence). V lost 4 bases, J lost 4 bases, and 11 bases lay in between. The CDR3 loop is CASSSGGWNQPQHF. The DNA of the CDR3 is TGTGCCAGCAGCTCTGGGGGGTGGAATCAGCCCCAGCATTTT. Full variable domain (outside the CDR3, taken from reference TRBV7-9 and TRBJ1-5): DTGVSQNPRHKITKRGQNVTFRCDPISEHNRLYWYRQTLGQGPEFLTYFQNEAQLEKSRLLSDRFSAERPKGSFSTLEIQRTEQGDSAMYLCASSSGGWNQPQHFGDGTRLSIL.

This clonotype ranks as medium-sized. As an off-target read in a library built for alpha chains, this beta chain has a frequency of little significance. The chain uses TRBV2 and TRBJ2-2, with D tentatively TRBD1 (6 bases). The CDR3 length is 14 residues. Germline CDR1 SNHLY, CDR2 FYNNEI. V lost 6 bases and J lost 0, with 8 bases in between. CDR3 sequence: CASRDSANTGELFF. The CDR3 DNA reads TGTGCCAGCAGGGACAGTGCGAACACCGGGGAGCTGTTTTTT.

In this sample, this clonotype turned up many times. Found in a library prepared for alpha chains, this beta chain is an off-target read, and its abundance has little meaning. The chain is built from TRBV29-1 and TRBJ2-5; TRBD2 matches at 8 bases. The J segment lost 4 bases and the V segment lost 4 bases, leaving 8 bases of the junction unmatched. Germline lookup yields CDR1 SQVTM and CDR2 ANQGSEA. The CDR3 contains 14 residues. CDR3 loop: CSVAGTSGVETQYF. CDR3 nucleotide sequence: TGCAGCGTTGCCGGGACTAGTGGGGTAGAGACCCAGTACTTC.

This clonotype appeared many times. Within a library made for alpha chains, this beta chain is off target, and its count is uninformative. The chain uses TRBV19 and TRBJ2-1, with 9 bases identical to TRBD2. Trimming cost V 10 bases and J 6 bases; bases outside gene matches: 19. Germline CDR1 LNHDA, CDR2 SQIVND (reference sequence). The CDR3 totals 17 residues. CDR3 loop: CATFNVGAGGLGNEQFF. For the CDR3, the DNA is TGTGCCACTTTTAACGTTGGTGCGGGAGGGCTGGGCAATGAGCAGTTCTTC. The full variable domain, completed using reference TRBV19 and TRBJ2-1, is DGGITQSPKYLFRKEGQNVTLSCEQNLNHDAMYWYRQDPGQGLRLIYYSQIVNDFQKGDIAEGYSVSREKKESFPLTVTSAQKNPTAFYLCATFNVGAGGLGNEQFFGPGTRLTVL.

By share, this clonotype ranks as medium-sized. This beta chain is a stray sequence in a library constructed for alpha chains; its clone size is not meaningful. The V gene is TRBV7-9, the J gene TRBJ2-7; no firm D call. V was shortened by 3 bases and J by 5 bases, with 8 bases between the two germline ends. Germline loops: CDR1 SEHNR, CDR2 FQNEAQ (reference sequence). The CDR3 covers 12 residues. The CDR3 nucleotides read TGTGCCAGCAGCTTCGGTAGCCACGAGCAGTACTTC. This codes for CASSFGSHEQYF.

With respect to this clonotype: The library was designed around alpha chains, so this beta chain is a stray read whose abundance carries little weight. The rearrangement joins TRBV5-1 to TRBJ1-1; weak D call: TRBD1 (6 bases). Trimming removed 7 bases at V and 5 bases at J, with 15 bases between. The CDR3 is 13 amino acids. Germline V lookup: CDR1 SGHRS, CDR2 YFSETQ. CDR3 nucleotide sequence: TGCGCCAGCCGTAAGGGGGAGAGGACTGAAGCTTTCTTT. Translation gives CASRKGERTEAFF. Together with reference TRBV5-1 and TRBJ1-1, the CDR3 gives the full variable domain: KAGVTQTPRYLIKTRGQQVTLSCSPISGHRSVSWYQQTPGQGLQFLFEYFSETQRNKGNFPGRFSGRQFSNSRSEMNVSTLELGDSALYLCASRKGERTEAFFGQGTRLTVV.

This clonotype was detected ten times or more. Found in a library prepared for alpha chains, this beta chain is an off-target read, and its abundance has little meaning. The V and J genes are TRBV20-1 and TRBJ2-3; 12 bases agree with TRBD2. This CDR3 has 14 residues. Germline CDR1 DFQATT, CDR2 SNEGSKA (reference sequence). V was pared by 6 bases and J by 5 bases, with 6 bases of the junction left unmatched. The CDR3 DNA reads TGCAGTGCACCGACTAGCGGGAGTCTAGATACGCAGTATTTT. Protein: CSAPTSGSLDTQYF.

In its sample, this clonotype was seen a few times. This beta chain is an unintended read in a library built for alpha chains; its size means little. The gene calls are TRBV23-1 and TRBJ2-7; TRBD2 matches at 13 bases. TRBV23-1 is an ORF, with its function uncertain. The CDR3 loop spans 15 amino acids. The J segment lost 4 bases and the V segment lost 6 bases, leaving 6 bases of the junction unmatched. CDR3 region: CASRVGTSGTYEQYF. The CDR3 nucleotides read TGCGCCAGCAGGGTGGGGACTAGCGGGACTTACGAGCAGTACTTC.

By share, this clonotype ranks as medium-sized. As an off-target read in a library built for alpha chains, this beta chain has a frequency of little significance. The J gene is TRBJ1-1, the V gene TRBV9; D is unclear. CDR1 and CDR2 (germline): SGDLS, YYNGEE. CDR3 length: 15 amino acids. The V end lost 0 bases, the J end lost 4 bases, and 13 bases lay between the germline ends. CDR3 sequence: CASSVATSASTEAFF. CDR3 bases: TGTGCCAGCAGCGTAGCTACGTCGGCCAGCACTGAAGCTTTCTTT.

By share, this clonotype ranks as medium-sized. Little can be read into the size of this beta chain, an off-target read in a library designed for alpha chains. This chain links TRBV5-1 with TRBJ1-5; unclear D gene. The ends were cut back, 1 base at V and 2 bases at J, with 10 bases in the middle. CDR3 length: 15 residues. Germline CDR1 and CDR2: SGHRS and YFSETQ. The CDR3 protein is CASSLNPQGNQPQHF. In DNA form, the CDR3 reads TGCGCCAGCAGCTTGAACCCACAAGGCAATCAGCCCCAGCATTTT.